This entry is about one T cell receptor (beta chain). This entry is derived from a study of blood T cell repertoires in COVID-19. Study-level background: Spain, Italy and the United States supplied samples that represented acute and convalescent COVID-19. Sources were T cells, B-cell-depleted T cells, or PBMCs; the material itself was cDNA or gDNA.

In the source study's methods: Estimates of nucleated cell counts were drawn from the amplification of reference gene primers. Sequencing was performed with immunoSEQ multiplex PCR; in TCRdb, only in-frame clones are kept and a portion is missing. The DNA was the basis for D and trimming; V, J and clone size are from that table. The sample lists 150,000 to 180,000 clones, more than 80% occurring once. This CDR3 spans 17 amino acids. V was clipped by 4 bases and J by 8 bases, with 25 bases between them. Germline assignment: CDR1 KGHDR and CDR2 SFDVKD. The V call is TRBV24-1, the J call TRBJ1-2; D perhaps matches TRBD1 (5 bases). What was sequenced was peripheral blood. This receptor was obtained from a woman in her thirties or forties with acute or convalescent COVID-19. CDR3 coding DNA: TGTGCCACCAGTGACGCGCCCCAGGGTGAAAAAGGGATCGGCTACACCTTC. Translating gives CATSDAPQGEKGIGYTF.